Listed below are T cell receptor beta chains from one sample, sequenced in a study of cytomegalovirus exposure and HLA in healthy donors. The repertoire was sequenced with immunoSEQ multiplex PCR; TCRdb's copy has only in-frame clones and lacks some. The repertoire has 40,000 to 55,000 clones, 60% to 85% of them found once; the top ten carry 8.1%. Sequencing was performed on PBMCs. Receptor source: a man under 40 in good health and CMV-seropositive. The CDR3 runs from the conserved cysteine through the conserved F or W. Each record gives: D gene, V gene, clone size, J gene, CDR3 protein, CDR3 DNA. D genes are given only for firm matches. Clone size is stated in some rows and not others, as once, few, many or a class when expanded.

>TRBD2|TRBV29-1|once|TRBJ2-1
CSVGSGGSVYDEQFF
TGCAGCGTTGGTAGCGGGGGATCGGTGTACGATGAGCAGTTCTTC
>NA|TRBV7-2|few|TRBJ2-5
CASSLGLFVQETQYF
TGTGCCAGCAGCCTTGGACTATTCGTTCAAGAGACCCAGTACTTC
>TRBD2|TRBV18|NA|TRBJ2-1
CASSPGLAGVKPEQFF
TGTGCCAGCTCACCGGGACTAGCGGGGGTGAAGCCTGAGCAGTTCTTC
>TRBD1|TRBV5-1|NA|TRBJ2-6
CASSDSGQGASGANVLTF
TGCGCCAGCAGCGATTCTGGACAGGGGGCGTCTGGGGCCAACGTCCTGACTTTC
>TRBD1|TRBV9|NA|TRBJ1-1
CASSLTGQGDTEAFF
TGTGCCAGCAGCCTGACAGGACAGGGCGACACTGAAGCTTTCTTT
>TRBD1|TRBV10-3|NA|TRBJ2-5
CAISAGAGGRETQYF
TGTGCCATCAGTGCGGGGGCAGGGGGCCGAGAGACCCAGTACTTC
>NA|TRBV29-1|once|TRBJ2-7
CSVGVGGGPDEQYF
TGCAGCGTGGGGGTCGGGGGAGGTCCGGACGAGCAGTACTTC
>NA|TRBV30|NA|TRBJ1-1
CAWSKGGTGIEAFF
TGTGCCTGGAGTAAAGGCGGGACTGGGATTGAAGCTTTCTTT
>NA|TRBV19|NA|TRBJ1-6
CASTGGPYNSPLHF
TGTGCCAGTACCGGGGGGCCCTATAATTCACCCCTCCACTTT
>NA|TRBV29-1|NA|TRBJ2-5
CSVPGHFKETQYF
TGCAGCGTACCGGGACACTTCAAAGAGACCCAGTACTTC
>TRBD2|TRBV9|NA|TRBJ2-1
CASSVRGGGVSSYNEQFF
TGTGCCAGCAGCGTCAGAGGTGGGGGGGTTAGCTCCTACAATGAGCAGTTCTTC
>TRBD1|TRBV6-5|NA|TRBJ2-7
CASRSTGTYEQYF
TGTGCCAGCAGGTCGACAGGGACCTACGAGCAGTACTTC
>NA|TRBV5-3|NA|TRBJ1-1
CARSHGYSTEAFF
TGTGCCAGAAGCCACGGTTACAGCACTGAAGCTTTCTTT
>TRBD1|TRBV2|NA|TRBJ1-5
CASSRGQANQPQHF
TGTGCCAGCAGTAGAGGACAGGCTAATCAGCCCCAGCATTTT